This T cell receptor beta chain was found in a study of T cells in tuberculosis. About the study: T cells were selected with CD1B tetramers loaded with glucose monomycolate. IGRA-negative adolescents, IGRA-positive adolescents with latent tuberculosis and adults with active tuberculosis formed this South African cohort. Findings and caveats of the study: Active tuberculosis cases were adults; controls were adolescents. Active tuberculosis patients had shorter CDR3-alpha; the beta difference was nonsignificant.

Unmatched junction bases numbered 5, after V lost 0 bases and J lost 6 bases. Germline assignment: CDR1 SGDLS and CDR2 YYNGEE. The CDR3 has 15 residues. On this clone: Its cognate antigen is unknown.

The table came from immunoSEQ multiplex PCR; TCRdb's copy has only in-frame clones and leaves some out. The sample includes over 35,000 clones, 95% of them seen just once. Sequences were obtained from PBMCs. The clonotype was recovered from a donor aged 10-30 years with latent tuberculosis or without tuberculosis infection. The chain joins TRBV9 to TRBJ2-2; TRBD1 agrees at 7 bases. The CDR3: CASSVAGRGSGELFF. CDR3 DNA sequence: TGTGCCAGCAGCGTAGCGGGCAGGGGGTCCGGGGAGCTGTTTTTT. The full variable domain, in which reference TRBV9 and TRBJ2-2 provide the parts outside the CDR3, is DSGVTQTPKHLITATGQRVTLRCSPRSGDLSVYWYQQSLDQGLQFLIQYYNGEERAKGNILERFSAQQFPDLHSELNLSSLELGDSALYFCASSVAGRGSGELFFGEGSRLTVL.